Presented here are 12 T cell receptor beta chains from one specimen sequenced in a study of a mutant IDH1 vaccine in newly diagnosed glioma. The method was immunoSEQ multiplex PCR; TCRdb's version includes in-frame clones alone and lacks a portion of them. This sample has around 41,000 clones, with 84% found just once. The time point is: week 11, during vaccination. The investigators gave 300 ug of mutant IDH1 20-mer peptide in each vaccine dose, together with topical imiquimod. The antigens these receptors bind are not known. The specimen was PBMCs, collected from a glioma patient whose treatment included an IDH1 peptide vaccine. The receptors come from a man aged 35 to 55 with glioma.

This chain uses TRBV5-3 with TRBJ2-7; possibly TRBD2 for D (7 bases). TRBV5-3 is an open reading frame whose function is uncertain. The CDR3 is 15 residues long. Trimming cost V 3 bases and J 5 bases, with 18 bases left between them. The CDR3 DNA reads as TGTGCCAGAAGCTCGGACGGGGGGCCACACGACGAGCAGTACTTC. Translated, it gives CARSSDGGPHDEQYF.

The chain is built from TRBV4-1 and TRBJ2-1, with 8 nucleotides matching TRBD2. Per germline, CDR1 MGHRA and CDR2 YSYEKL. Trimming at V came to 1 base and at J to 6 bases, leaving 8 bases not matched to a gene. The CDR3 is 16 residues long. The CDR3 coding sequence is TGCGCCAGCAGCCAAGCTGGGACTAGAGCCCTCAATGAGCAGTTCTTC. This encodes CASSQAGTRALNEQFF.

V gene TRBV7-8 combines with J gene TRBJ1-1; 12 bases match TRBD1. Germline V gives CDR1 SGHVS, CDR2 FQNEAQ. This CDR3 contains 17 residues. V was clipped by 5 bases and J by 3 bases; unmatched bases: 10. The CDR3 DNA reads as TGTGCCAGCAGCCATCCGGGACAGGGGGCGAGAGACACTGAAGCTTTCTTT. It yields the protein CASSHPGQGARDTEAFF.

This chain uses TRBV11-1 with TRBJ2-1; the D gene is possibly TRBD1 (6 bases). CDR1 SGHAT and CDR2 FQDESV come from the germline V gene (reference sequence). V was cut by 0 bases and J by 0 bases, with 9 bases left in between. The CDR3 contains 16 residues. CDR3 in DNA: TGTGCCAGCAGCTTAGCCGGACAGTACTCCTACAATGAGCAGTTCTTC. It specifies CASSLAGQYSYNEQFF.

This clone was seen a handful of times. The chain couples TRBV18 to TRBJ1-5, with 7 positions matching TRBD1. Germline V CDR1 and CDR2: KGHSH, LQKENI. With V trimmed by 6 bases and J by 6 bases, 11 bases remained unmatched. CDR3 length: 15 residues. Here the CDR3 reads CASSPRPGGGQPQHF. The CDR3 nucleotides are TGTGCCAGCTCCCCGCGCCCAGGGGGTGGTCAGCCCCAGCATTTT.

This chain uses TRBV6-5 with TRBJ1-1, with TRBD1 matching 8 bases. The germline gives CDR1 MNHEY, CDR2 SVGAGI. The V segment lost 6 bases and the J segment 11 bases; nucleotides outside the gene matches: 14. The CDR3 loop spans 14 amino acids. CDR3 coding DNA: TGTGCCAGCAGCAACCGGCGGGACAGGAGTCGTGCTTTCTTT. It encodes CASSNRRDRSRAFF.

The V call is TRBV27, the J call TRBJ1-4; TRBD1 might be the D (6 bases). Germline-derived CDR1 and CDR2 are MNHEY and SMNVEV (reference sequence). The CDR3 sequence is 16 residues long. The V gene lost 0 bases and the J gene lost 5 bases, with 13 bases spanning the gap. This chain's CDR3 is CASSLSTGRVNEKLFF. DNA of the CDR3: TGTGCCAGCAGTTTATCCACAGGGAGGGTCAATGAAAAACTGTTTTTT.

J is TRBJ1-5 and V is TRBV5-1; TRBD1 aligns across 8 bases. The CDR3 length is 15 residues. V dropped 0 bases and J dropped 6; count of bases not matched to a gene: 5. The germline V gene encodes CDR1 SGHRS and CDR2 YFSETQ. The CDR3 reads CASSLDGRGRQPQHF. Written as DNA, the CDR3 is TGCGCCAGCAGCTTGGATGGCAGGGGGCGTCAGCCCCAGCATTTT.

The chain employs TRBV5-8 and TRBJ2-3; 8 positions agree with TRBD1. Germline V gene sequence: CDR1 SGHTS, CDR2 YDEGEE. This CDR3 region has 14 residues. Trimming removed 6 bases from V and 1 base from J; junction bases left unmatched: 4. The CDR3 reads CASTQTGGTDTQYF. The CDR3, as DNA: TGTGCCAGCACCCAGACAGGGGGCACAGATACGCAGTATTTT.

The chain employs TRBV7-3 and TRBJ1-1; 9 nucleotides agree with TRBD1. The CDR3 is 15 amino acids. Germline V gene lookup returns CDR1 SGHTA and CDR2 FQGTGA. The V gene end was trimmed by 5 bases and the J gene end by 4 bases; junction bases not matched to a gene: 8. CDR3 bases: TGTGCCAGCAGCATATCGGGACAGGGTGTCACTGAAGCTTTCTTT. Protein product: CASSISGQGVTEAFF.

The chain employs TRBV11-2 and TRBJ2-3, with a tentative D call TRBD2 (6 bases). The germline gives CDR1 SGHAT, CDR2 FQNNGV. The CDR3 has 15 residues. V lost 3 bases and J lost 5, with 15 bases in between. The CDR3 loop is CASSLGGDGGDTQYF. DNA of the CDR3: TGTGCCAGCAGCTTGGGGGGTGACGGCGGAGATACGCAGTATTTT. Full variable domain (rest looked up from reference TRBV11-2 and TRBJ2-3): EAGVAQSPRYKIIEKRQSVAFWCNPISGHATLYWYQQILGQGPKLLIQFQNNGVVDDSQLPKDRFSAERLKGVDSTLKIQPAKLEDSAVYLCASSLGGDGGDTQYFGPGTRLTVL.

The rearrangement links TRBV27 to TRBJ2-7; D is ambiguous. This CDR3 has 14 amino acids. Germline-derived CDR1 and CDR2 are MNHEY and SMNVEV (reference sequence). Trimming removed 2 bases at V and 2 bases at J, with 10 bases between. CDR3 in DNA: TGTGCCAGCAGTTTACACCTAAGGGCCTACGAGCAGTACTTC. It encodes CASSLHLRAYEQYF.